The present TCR beta chain was sequenced within a study of identical twins. The ends were cut back, 0 bases at V and 0 bases at J, with 12 bases in the middle. CDR1 is LGHDT, CDR2 YNNKEL, per germline (reference sequence). The CDR3 is made up of 17 amino acids. TCRdb re-derived calls from the 5' RACE reads in MiXCR, one entry per CDR3 protein. This sample carries roughly 1.6 million distinct CDR3 sequences, under 35% of them seen once, and the ten largest clones take more than 0.25%. This TCR was sampled from a newborn girl in good health. The chain uses TRBV3-1 and TRBJ2-1; D remains unclear. Specimen: cord blood. The CDR3 reads CASSQDAPPSSYNEQFF. As DNA, the CDR3 is TGTGCCAGCAGCCAAGACGCTCCCCCGAGCTCCTACAATGAGCAGTTCTTC.